This T cell receptor (beta chain) comes out of a study of OX40 agonist ivuxolimab in advanced cancers. Libraries were prepared by immunoSEQ multiplex PCR; TCRdb keeps only in-frame clonotypes and omits some of them. Altogether approximately 82,000 clones are present, more than 80% being singletons, with the ten largest covering approximately 2.3%. This clone was seen a handful of times. The CDR3 is made up of 9 amino acids. CDR1 SGHTA and CDR2 FQGTGA come from the germline V gene. Trimming pared 8 bases from V and 5 bases from J, leaving 4 bases between. The chain uses TRBV7-3 and TRBJ2-7; D remains unclear. Here the sequenced sample was CD4+ or CD8+ T cells sorted from blood, taken in a trial of the OX40 agonist ivuxolimab. The sequence came from an adult with an advanced solid tumor such as melanoma, head and neck, liver or kidney cancer. This chain's CDR3 is CASGHEQYF. The CDR3 bases are TGTGCCAGCGGGCACGAGCAGTACTTC. Together with reference TRBV7-3 and TRBJ2-7, the CDR3 gives the full variable domain: GAGVSQTPSNKVTEKGKYVELRCDPISGHTALYWYRQSLGQGPEFLIYFQGTGAADDSGLPNDRFFAVRPEGSVSTLKIQRTERGDSAVYLCASGHEQYFGPGTRLTVT.